This T cell receptor beta chain was sequenced for a study of Graves' ophthalmopathy and Graves' hyperthyroidism. RNA transcripts served as template for amplifying TCR beta CDR3 sequences. After a first-round RT-PCR with HTBI primers, a second-round multiplex PCR was run. TCRdb fed the multiplex PCR reads into MiXCR, producing one record per CDR3 protein. The profile shows about 390,000 distinct CDR3 sequences, just over 15% of them singletons. Germline V lookup: CDR1 SQVTM, CDR2 ANQGSEA. CDR3 length: 15 residues. V was cut by 0 bases and J by 1 base, with 12 bases left in between. This clonotype occurred many times. Certain patients were not enrolled. These were patients with other autoimmune diseases, uncontrolled infections, pregnancy or lactation. PBMCs had their origin in fresh peripheral blood (roughly 10 ml).

The chain employs TRBV29-1 and TRBJ1-1; D unclear. The sequencing sample was made of peripheral blood. The receptor's source is a woman between 18 and 29 years old with stable Graves' hyperthyroidism. The CDR3 reads CSVEEGKSRNTEAFF. CDR3 bases: TGCAGCGTTGAAGAAGGCAAAAGCAGGAACACTGAAGCTTTCTTT.